The 27 T cell receptor beta chains below all came from one sample that was sequenced in a study of cytomegalovirus exposure and HLA in healthy donors. PCR was performed using 60 Vbeta and 13 Jbeta primers. The protocol was immunoSEQ multiplex PCR, while the TCRdb copy is restricted to in-frame clones and leaves out a portion. The table has some 130,000 clones, 55% to 75% seen once. The material sequenced was PBMCs. These TCRs come from a human donor in good health.

The genes are TRBV27 and TRBJ2-2; D uncertain. Germline CDR1 is MNHEY and CDR2 is SMNVEV (reference sequence). Between the trimmed V and J ends, which lost 4 bases and 3 bases, there was a span of 9 bases. The CDR3 has 14 residues. The CDR3 DNA is TGTGCCAGCAGTTGGAGTCTTTACACCGGGGAGCTGTTTTTT. This encodes CASSWSLYTGELFF.

This clone has more than one count but fewer than ten. The chain couples TRBV6-6 to TRBJ2-1, with 8 nucleotides matching TRBD2. This CDR3 has 14 residues. After removal of 4 bases from V and 4 bases from J, the junction contained 3 bases not matched to a gene. Germline V lookup: CDR1 MNHNY, CDR2 SVGAGI (reference sequence). CDR3 in amino acids: CASSSGGLYNEQFF. CDR3 nucleotides: TGTGCCAGCAGTTCGGGGGGGCTTTACAATGAGCAGTTCTTC.

The rearrangement links TRBV9 to TRBJ2-3; tentative D call: TRBD2 (6 bases). V was shortened by 4 bases and J by 4 bases, with 13 bases between the two germline ends. Germline V gene data show CDR1 as SGDLS and CDR2 as YYNGEE. The CDR3 consists of 14 residues. CDR3 protein: CASSPKTRADTQYF. The CDR3 nucleotides read TGTGCCAGCAGCCCAAAGACTAGGGCAGATACGCAGTATTTT.

The chain combines TRBV12-5 with TRBJ1-2, with TRBD1 matching over 10 bases. V lost 7 bases, J lost 5 bases, and 7 bases stayed unmatched. The CDR3 loop spans 14 amino acids. CDR1 and CDR2 from the germline V gene are LGHNT and FRNRAP. The CDR3 is CASVPDRGNYGYTF. CDR3 DNA: TGTGCTAGTGTCCCGGACAGGGGGAATTATGGCTACACCTTC.

The V gene is TRBV25-1, the J gene TRBJ1-1, with D possibly TRBD1 on 5 matching bases. V was shortened by 4 bases and J by 6 bases, with 12 bases between the two germline ends. Germline values: CDR1 MGHDK, CDR2 SYGVNS. This CDR3 spans 13 amino acids. CDR3 region: CASSGRQGPEAFF. The CDR3 DNA is TGTGCCAGCAGTGGCCGCCAGGGCCCTGAAGCTTTCTTT.

Details on this clone: The conserved final phenylalanine or tryptophan is absent from the CDR3, which likely points to a read error. No DNA is shown, since the ends of the CDR3 on it are uncertain; the CDR3 is the one TCRdb lists. The chain combines TRBV7-5 with TRBJ1-4; TRBD1, the table's D call, lacks a check against the DNA. TRBV7-5 is designated a pseudogene. A total of 8 residues make up the CDR3, ends included. The CDR3: CARSPTGV.

Details on this clone: The identical CDR3 is also encoded by other nucleotide sequences in the sample. The rearrangement links TRBV5-1 to TRBJ1-2; 7 bases map to TRBD1. The CDR3 is 13 amino acids. CDR1 SGHRS and CDR2 YFSETQ come from the germline V gene. J gave up 1 base and V 4 bases, and 1 base lay outside the gene matches. The CDR3 sequence: CASSAGGNYGYTF. CDR3 DNA sequence: TGCGCCAGCAGCGCAGGGGGTAACTATGGCTACACCTTC.

V is TRBV5-4 and J is TRBJ1-3; perhaps TRBD1 as D (6 bases). This CDR3 has 16 amino acids. Trimming pared 2 bases from V and 0 bases from J, leaving 12 bases between. CDR1 and CDR2 from the germline V gene are SGHNT and YYREEE (reference sequence). The CDR3 reads CASSLQGSPSGNTIYF. The CDR3 region has the DNA TGTGCCAGCAGCTTACAGGGATCCCCCTCTGGAAACACCATATATTTT.

V and J are TRBV7-2 and TRBJ2-3; 9 positions match TRBD1. The CDR3 sequence is 14 residues long. Germline values: CDR1 SGHTA, CDR2 FQGNSA. V shed 7 bases, J shed 6 bases, and the junction held 8 bases outside the gene matches. The CDR3 loop reads CASTQGAPGDTQYF. The DNA of the CDR3 is TGTGCCAGCACACAGGGGGCCCCGGGGGATACGCAGTATTTT.

The rearrangement joins TRBV19 to TRBJ2-7; 7 nucleotides agree with TRBD2. Trimming cost V 5 bases and J 7 bases; bases outside gene matches: 8. From germline, CDR1 is LNHDA and CDR2 SQIVND (reference sequence). CDR3 length: 13 residues. CDR3: CASSGTTIGEQYF. The CDR3 DNA reads TGTGCCAGTAGTGGGACTACCATTGGAGAGCAGTACTTC.

This chain connects TRBV2 to TRBJ2-3, with 9 bases fitting TRBD2. Trimming took 8 bases from V and 7 from J; bases not matched to a gene: 7. Germline V gives CDR1 SNHLY, CDR2 FYNNEI. The CDR3 extends over 13 amino acids. CDR3: CASAGTSKNTQYF. The CDR3 bases are TGTGCCAGCGCCGGGACTAGCAAGAATACGCAGTATTTT.

Of note for this clone: A read error is likely, as this CDR3 ends without the conserved phenylalanine or tryptophan. The V call is TRBV5-4, the J call TRBJ2-7, with 7 bases lining up with TRBD2. The CDR3 has 15 amino acids. The V segment lost 2 bases and the J segment 5 bases; nucleotides outside the gene matches: 10. Germline CDR1 is SGHNT and CDR2 is YYREEE (reference sequence). The CDR3 nucleotides are TGTGCCAGCAGCTTAGTGGGGAATGGGGGGGACGAGCAGTACCTC. Amino acid sequence: CASSLVGNGGDEQYL.

This chain joins TRBV7-3 and TRBJ2-3; tentative D call: TRBD1 (8 bases). Between the trimmed V and J ends, which lost 2 bases and 3 bases, there was a span of 12 bases. This CDR3 spans 15 amino acids. Germline CDR1 is SGHTA and CDR2 is FQGTGA. This CDR3 reads CASSLHRGGTDTQYF. CDR3 bases: TGTGCCAGCAGCTTACACAGGGGGGGGACAGATACGCAGTATTTT.

V gene TRBV2 combines with J gene TRBJ2-3; 7 nucleotides match TRBD1. CDR1 is SNHLY, CDR2 FYNNEI, per germline. CDR3 length: 16 residues. Trimming at V came to 5 bases and at J to 3 bases, leaving 11 bases not matched to a gene. CDR3 loop: CASSLETGSMTDTQYF. CDR3 sequence (DNA): TGTGCCAGCAGTCTAGAGACAGGGTCCATGACAGATACGCAGTATTTT. The variable domain in full, completed from reference TRBV2 and TRBJ2-3, reads EPEVTQTPSHQVTQMGQEVILRCVPISNHLYFYWYRQILGQKVEFLVSFYNNEISEKSEIFDDQFSVERPDGSNFTLKIRSTKLEDSAMYFCASSLETGSMTDTQYFGPGTRLTVL.

The V gene is TRBV2, the J gene TRBJ2-1; 10 bases are a match to TRBD1. CDR3 length: 15 amino acids. Looked up from germline, CDR1 is SNHLY and CDR2 is FYNNEI. Unmatched junction bases numbered 4, after V lost 6 bases and J lost 2 bases. As DNA, the CDR3 is TGTGCCAGCAGGACCGGGACAGGGGCCTACAATGAGCAGTTCTTC. This encodes CASRTGTGAYNEQFF.

The chain joins TRBV5-6 to TRBJ1-2, with 7 bases identical to TRBD1. J gave up 5 bases and V 4 bases, and 8 bases lay outside the gene matches. In germline, CDR1 is SGHDT, CDR2 YYEEEE. The CDR3 covers 14 residues. The CDR3 loop is CASSRPTGVYGYTF. The DNA of the CDR3 is TGTGCCAGCAGCCGTCCTACAGGGGTGTATGGCTACACCTTC. The variable domain in full, completed from reference TRBV5-6 and TRBJ1-2, reads DAGVTQSPTHLIKTRGQQVTLRCSPKSGHDTVSWYQQALGQGPQFIFQYYEEEERQRGNFPDRFSGHQFPNYSSELNVNALLLGDSALYLCASSRPTGVYGYTFGSGTRLTVV.

This chain joins TRBV15 and TRBJ2-3, with D possibly being TRBD1 (6 bases). Looked up from germline, CDR1 is LNHNV and CDR2 is YYDKDF (reference sequence). The germline V and J ends were trimmed by 1 base and 1 base, with 12 bases remaining between them. The CDR3 sequence is 16 residues long. CDR3 bases: TGTGCCACCAGCAGAGGGCAGGGGAGAGGCACAGATACGCAGTATTTT. It specifies CATSRGQGRGTDTQYF.

The chain combines TRBV28 with TRBJ1-3, with D maybe TRBD1 (6 bases). The CDR3 spans 15 residues. Trimming cost V 7 bases and J 7 bases, with 20 bases left between them. Germline CDR1 and CDR2: MDHEN and SYDVKM. The CDR3 DNA follows: TGTGCCAGCAATACCCCCCGGGGGGCGGGGAACACCATATATTTT. This encodes CASNTPRGAGNTIYF.

The chain uses TRBV21-1 and TRBJ1-1; the table calls TRBD1, which could not be checked here. TRBV21-1 is recorded as a pseudogene. There are 17 residues in the CDR3. The CDR3 sequence: CASSTQIWTAKGAEAFF. For the CDR3, the DNA is TGTGCCAGCAGCACCCAGATTTGGACAGCCAAAGGCGCTGAAGCTTTCTTT.

This clone was recorded a few times. The identical CDR3 is also encoded by other nucleotide sequences in the sample. This chain uses TRBV5-6 with TRBJ2-7; tentative D call: TRBD1 (5 bases). The germline V and J ends were trimmed by 5 bases and 5 bases, with 11 bases remaining between them. The CDR3 is 12 amino acids. The germline gives CDR1 SGHDT, CDR2 YYEEEE. The CDR3 nucleotides read TGTGCCAGCAGGCTGGCAGGGAACGAGCAGTACTTC. This gives the protein CASRLAGNEQYF.

Only a few counts were recorded for this clone. The genes are TRBV27 and TRBJ2-1; TRBD2 matches 12 bases. Losses at the gene ends were 5 bases for V and 6 bases for J; bases not matched to a gene: 5. There are 15 residues in the CDR3. Germline values: CDR1 MNHEY, CDR2 SMNVEV (reference sequence). CDR3 protein: CASSLTSGSPNEQFF. CDR3 bases: TGTGCCAGCAGTCTGACTAGCGGGAGTCCCAATGAGCAGTTCTTC.

The J gene is TRBJ2-1, the V gene TRBV5-1; 9 bases are a match to TRBD2. This CDR3 region has 18 residues. Germline-derived CDR1 and CDR2 are SGHRS and YFSETQ. With V trimmed by 4 bases and J by 0 bases, 11 bases remained unmatched. CDR3 protein: CASSLLLSGRSSYNEQFF. DNA for the CDR3: TGCGCCAGCAGCCTTCTCTTAAGCGGGAGGAGCTCCTACAATGAGCAGTTCTTC.

This chain connects TRBV28 to TRBJ1-1; D ambiguous. Germline values: CDR1 MDHEN, CDR2 SYDVKM. This CDR3 is built from 12 residues. Between the trimmed V and J ends, which lost 6 bases and 6 bases, there was a span of 11 bases. Here the CDR3 DNA reads TGTGCCAGCAGAATCAGGAGGTCTGAAGCTTTCTTT. Translated: CASRIRRSEAFF.

This chain joins TRBV7-9 and TRBJ2-7; TRBD1 is a possible D gene (5 bases). This CDR3 contains 14 residues. V lost 1 base and J lost 2, with 9 bases in between. CDR1 and CDR2 (germline): SEHNR, FQNEAQ (reference sequence). CDR3 DNA sequence: TGTGCCAGCAGCTTAGGCAGGGTACCCTACGAGCAGTACTTC. This encodes CASSLGRVPYEQYF. Full variable domain (rest looked up from reference TRBV7-9 and TRBJ2-7): DTGVSQNPRHKITKRGQNVTFRCDPISEHNRLYWYRQTLGQGPEFLTYFQNEAQLEKSRLLSDRFSAERPKGSFSTLEIQRTEQGDSAMYLCASSLGRVPYEQYFGPGTRLTVT.

The sample holds a few counts of this clone. The chain carries TRBV4-2 and TRBJ1-1; 11 bases fit TRBD1. J lost 5 bases, V lost 1 base, and 9 bases had no gene match. The germline CDR1 and CDR2 sequences are LGHNA and YNFKEQ. This CDR3 is built from 17 residues. In DNA, the CDR3 is TGTGCCAGCAGCCAAGCCTCCTTCGGGACAGGGGGAACTGAAGCTTTCTTT. This encodes CASSQASFGTGGTEAFF.

This rearrangement joins TRBV7-3 to TRBJ2-1; 13 bases are shared with TRBD2. The germline V gene has CDR1 SGHTA and CDR2 FQGTGA. Unmatched junction bases numbered 8, after V lost 4 bases and J lost 8 bases. CDR3 length equals 16 residues. CDR3 in amino acids: CASSSLAGGHKDEQFF. Here the CDR3 DNA reads TGTGCCAGCAGCTCACTAGCGGGAGGGCATAAGGATGAGCAGTTCTTC.

The genes are TRBV7-2 and TRBJ2-1, with TRBD2 matching 8 bases. Germline CDR1 and CDR2: SGHTA and FQGNSA. V shed 2 bases and J 9 bases; nucleotides not matched to a gene: 6. The CDR3 totals 14 residues. CDR3 nucleotides: TGTGCCAGCAGCTTATACGGGGGGGCGGGTGAGCAGTTCTTC. It specifies CASSLYGGAGEQFF.